Given below is one T cell receptor (beta chain) in context. The data stem from a study of blood T cell repertoires in COVID-19. Study details: The United States, Italy and Spain provided the acute and convalescent COVID-19 samples. Sources were T cells, B-cell-depleted T cells, or PBMCs; the material itself was cDNA or gDNA.

Per the original data handling: The assay estimated nucleated cells by amplifying reference gene primers. Method: immunoSEQ multiplex PCR; TCRdb's copy keeps in-frame clones and lacks some. That table furnishes V, J and clone size, whereas the DNA furnished D and trimming. The sample lists more than 60,000 clones, roughly 86% seen once, with roughly a tenth in the top ten. Trimming removed 10 bases from V and 0 bases from J, with 11 bases in between. Germline V gene sequence: CDR1 SEHNR, CDR2 FQNEAQ (reference sequence). This CDR3 is built from 13 residues. The origin of this receptor is a man in his 60s with acute or convalescent COVID-19. Sequencing was carried out using peripheral blood. This chain connects TRBV7-9 to TRBJ2-3; D is perhaps TRBD1 (6 bases). The CDR3: CANSDSSTDTQYF. The CDR3 DNA follows: TGTGCCAACTCGGACAGTAGCACAGATACGCAGTATTTT. Full variable domain (rest looked up from reference TRBV7-9 and TRBJ2-3): DTGVSQNPRHKITKRGQNVTFRCDPISEHNRLYWYRQTLGQGPEFLTYFQNEAQLEKSRLLSDRFSAERPKGSFSTLEIQRTEQGDSAMYLCANSDSSTDTQYFGPGTRLTVL.